This is a list of T cell receptor beta chains from one sample in a study of naive and memory T cell subsets. TCRdb processed the 5' RACE reads anew with MiXCR; each CDR3 protein has one entry. The table includes 30,000 or so distinct CDR3 sequences, over 15% detected once. The receptor source for this set is a female donor in good health. Each CDR3 is given with its conserved first and last residue. Fields, in order: clone size, V gene, J gene, D gene, CDR3 DNA, CDR3 protein. D genes are given only for firm matches. Some rows have no size entry. The others give once, few or many, or a class for an expanded clone.

abundance: -; v_gene: TRBV9; j_gene: TRBJ2-5; d_gene: -; CDR3nt: TGTGCCAGCAGCGTAGGGGGAGAGACCCAGTACTTC; CDR3aa: CASSVGGETQYF
abundance: -; v_gene: TRBV3-1; j_gene: TRBJ2-5; d_gene: TRBD1; CDR3nt: TGTGCCAGCAGCCGACGGGGACAGTTACAAGAGACCCAGTACTTC; CDR3aa: CASSRRGQLQETQYF
abundance: -; v_gene: TRBV7-8; j_gene: TRBJ1-5; d_gene: -; CDR3nt: TGTGCCAGCGCCAGTGGGGTAGATCAGCCCCAGCATTTT; CDR3aa: CASASGVDQPQHF
abundance: -; v_gene: TRBV25-1; j_gene: TRBJ2-5; d_gene: TRBD2; CDR3nt: TGTGCCAGCAGTGAGGCGGGGGGGCCGTCAGAGACCCAGTACTTC; CDR3aa: CASSEAGGPSETQYF
abundance: many; v_gene: TRBV7-6; j_gene: TRBJ1-1; d_gene: -; CDR3nt: TGTGCCAGCAGCTTAGCCGCACCGAGCACTGAAGCTTTCTTT; CDR3aa: CASSLAAPSTEAFF
abundance: medium-sized; v_gene: TRBV5-1; j_gene: TRBJ1-1; d_gene: -; CDR3nt: TGCGCCAGCAGCTCCGTTGGGGAAATCGACACTGAAGCTTTCTTT; CDR3aa: CASSSVGEIDTEAFF
abundance: -; v_gene: TRBV12-3/TRBV12-4; j_gene: TRBJ2-1; d_gene: -; CDR3nt: TGTGCCAGCAGTTTCTCACGCGGGACCAACCACAATGAGCAGTTCTTC; CDR3aa: CASSFSRGTNHNEQFF
abundance: many; v_gene: TRBV29-1; j_gene: TRBJ2-5; d_gene: -; CDR3nt: TGCAGCGTTACGACACAGGGCTGTCGTGAGACCCAGTACTTC; CDR3aa: CSVTTQGCRETQYF
abundance: many; v_gene: TRBV6-2/TRBV6-3; j_gene: TRBJ2-3; d_gene: TRBD1; CDR3nt: TGTGCCAGCAGACCCTTCAGGGGGCGCGGGGGCACAGATACGCAGTATTTT; CDR3aa: CASRPFRGRGGTDTQYF
abundance: medium-sized; v_gene: TRBV7-8; j_gene: TRBJ2-7; d_gene: TRBD1; CDR3nt: TGTGCCAGCAGCCCAAGGGACAGGGGGGGCGAGCAGTACTTC; CDR3aa: CASSPRDRGGEQYF
abundance: few; v_gene: TRBV7-9; j_gene: TRBJ1-2; d_gene: TRBD1; CDR3nt: TGTGCCAGCAGACCCCGGTTGGACAGGGCCTTTTATGGCTACACCTTC; CDR3aa: CASRPRLDRAFYGYTF
abundance: many; v_gene: TRBV6-6; j_gene: TRBJ1-5; d_gene: -; CDR3nt: TGTGCCAGCAGTTACTCGGACCAGCCCCAGCATTTT; CDR3aa: CASSYSDQPQHF
abundance: few; v_gene: TRBV7-3; j_gene: TRBJ2-7; d_gene: -; CDR3nt: TGTGCCAGCAGCTTAACGGGGGGGGGCATCTACGAGCAGTACTTC; CDR3aa: CASSLTGGGIYEQYF
abundance: medium-sized; v_gene: TRBV29-1; j_gene: TRBJ2-1; d_gene: -; CDR3nt: TGCAGCGTCCGCGAGGGGCCTTCATACAATGAGCAGTTCTTC; CDR3aa: CSVREGPSYNEQFF
abundance: few; v_gene: TRBV6-2/TRBV6-3; j_gene: TRBJ2-5; d_gene: TRBD2; CDR3nt: TGTGCCAGCAGTTTGATCGGGGGGGGACGGAACCAAGAGACCCAGTACTTC; CDR3aa: CASSLIGGGRNQETQYF
abundance: -; v_gene: TRBV7-9; j_gene: TRBJ2-5; d_gene: TRBD1; CDR3nt: TGTGCCAGCAGCTTAGATGGGCCAGGGGGACGGGAGACCCAGTACTTC; CDR3aa: CASSLDGPGGRETQYF
abundance: many; v_gene: TRBV20-1; j_gene: TRBJ1-1; d_gene: TRBD1; CDR3nt: TGCAGTGCTCCACTGCCCGGGACAGCTAACACTGAAGCTTTCTTT; CDR3aa: CSAPLPGTANTEAFF
abundance: -; v_gene: TRBV13; j_gene: TRBJ1-6; d_gene: -; CDR3nt: TGTGCCAGCAGCTCCCTCGGGGGGCTGGATTCACCCCTCCACTTT; CDR3aa: CASSSLGGLDSPLHF
abundance: many; v_gene: TRBV7-3; j_gene: TRBJ2-7; d_gene: TRBD2; CDR3nt: TGTGCCAGCAGCCCTCACCCGGGGGGGGGCTACGAGCAGTACTTC; CDR3aa: CASSPHPGGGYEQYF
abundance: -; v_gene: TRBV9; j_gene: TRBJ2-1; d_gene: -; CDR3nt: TGTGCCAGCAGCGGGCCCTACAATGAGCAGTTCTTC; CDR3aa: CASSGPYNEQFF
abundance: many; v_gene: TRBV6-6; j_gene: TRBJ2-3; d_gene: -; CDR3nt: TGTGCCAGCAGTTACTCGGTCCGAGGCACAGATACGCAGTATTTT; CDR3aa: CASSYSVRGTDTQYF
abundance: few; v_gene: TRBV10-3; j_gene: TRBJ2-7; d_gene: -; CDR3nt: TGTGCCATCAGTGAGTCGACCGGGTTCTACGAGCAGTACTTC; CDR3aa: CAISESTGFYEQYF
abundance: -; v_gene: TRBV6-5; j_gene: TRBJ1-4; d_gene: TRBD1; CDR3nt: TGTGCCAGCAGTTCACGGGACAGCGCCTTTGGAAAACTGTTTTTT; CDR3aa: CASSSRDSAFGKLFF